This paragraph reports one T cell receptor beta chain. Its antigen is not identified. These data belong to a study of T cells in Graves' hyperthyroidism and ophthalmopathy. The CDR3 is 16 amino acids. Germline-derived CDR1 and CDR2 are SGHVS and FQNEAQ. V lost 10 bases, J lost 7 bases, and 16 bases stayed unmatched. Study-wide points: Before onset, ophthalmopathy was predicted by the model a median around 6 months earlier.

TCR beta CDR3 regions were amplified from RNA transcripts. The TCR CDR3 was amplified in a first-round RT-PCR using the HTBI primer set. TCRdb recomputed calls from the multiplex PCR reads with MiXCR, one row per CDR3 protein. The sample holds 600,000 to 900,000 distinct CDR3 sequences, about 15% seen once. The sample was blood. The chain is built from TRBV7-8 and TRBJ2-2; 9 nucleotides match TRBD1. This clonotype originated in a man aged 18 to 30 with Graves' hyperthyroidism. The CDR3 is CATKPGTGLVGGELFF. The CDR3 DNA reads TGTGCCACCAAACCAGGGACAGGGTTGGTAGGCGGGGAGCTGTTTTTT.